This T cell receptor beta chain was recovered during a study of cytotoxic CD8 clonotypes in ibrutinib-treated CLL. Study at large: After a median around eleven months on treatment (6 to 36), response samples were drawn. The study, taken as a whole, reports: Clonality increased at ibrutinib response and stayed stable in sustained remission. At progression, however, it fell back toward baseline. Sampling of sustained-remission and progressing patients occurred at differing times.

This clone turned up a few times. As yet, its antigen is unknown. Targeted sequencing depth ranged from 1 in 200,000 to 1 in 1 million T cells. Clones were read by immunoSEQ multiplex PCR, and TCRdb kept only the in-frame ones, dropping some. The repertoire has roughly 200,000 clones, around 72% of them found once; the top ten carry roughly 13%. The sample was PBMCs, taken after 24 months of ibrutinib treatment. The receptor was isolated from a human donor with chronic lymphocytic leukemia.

The chain's CDR3 is CASRTGETQYF. In DNA, the CDR3 is TGCGCCAGCAGGACGGGAGAGACCCAGTACTTC. The gene calls are TRBV10-2 and TRBJ2-5; no clear D. From germline, CDR1 is WSHSY and CDR2 SAAADI. Trimming removed 6 bases at V and 4 bases at J, with 6 bases between. This CDR3 has 11 residues.